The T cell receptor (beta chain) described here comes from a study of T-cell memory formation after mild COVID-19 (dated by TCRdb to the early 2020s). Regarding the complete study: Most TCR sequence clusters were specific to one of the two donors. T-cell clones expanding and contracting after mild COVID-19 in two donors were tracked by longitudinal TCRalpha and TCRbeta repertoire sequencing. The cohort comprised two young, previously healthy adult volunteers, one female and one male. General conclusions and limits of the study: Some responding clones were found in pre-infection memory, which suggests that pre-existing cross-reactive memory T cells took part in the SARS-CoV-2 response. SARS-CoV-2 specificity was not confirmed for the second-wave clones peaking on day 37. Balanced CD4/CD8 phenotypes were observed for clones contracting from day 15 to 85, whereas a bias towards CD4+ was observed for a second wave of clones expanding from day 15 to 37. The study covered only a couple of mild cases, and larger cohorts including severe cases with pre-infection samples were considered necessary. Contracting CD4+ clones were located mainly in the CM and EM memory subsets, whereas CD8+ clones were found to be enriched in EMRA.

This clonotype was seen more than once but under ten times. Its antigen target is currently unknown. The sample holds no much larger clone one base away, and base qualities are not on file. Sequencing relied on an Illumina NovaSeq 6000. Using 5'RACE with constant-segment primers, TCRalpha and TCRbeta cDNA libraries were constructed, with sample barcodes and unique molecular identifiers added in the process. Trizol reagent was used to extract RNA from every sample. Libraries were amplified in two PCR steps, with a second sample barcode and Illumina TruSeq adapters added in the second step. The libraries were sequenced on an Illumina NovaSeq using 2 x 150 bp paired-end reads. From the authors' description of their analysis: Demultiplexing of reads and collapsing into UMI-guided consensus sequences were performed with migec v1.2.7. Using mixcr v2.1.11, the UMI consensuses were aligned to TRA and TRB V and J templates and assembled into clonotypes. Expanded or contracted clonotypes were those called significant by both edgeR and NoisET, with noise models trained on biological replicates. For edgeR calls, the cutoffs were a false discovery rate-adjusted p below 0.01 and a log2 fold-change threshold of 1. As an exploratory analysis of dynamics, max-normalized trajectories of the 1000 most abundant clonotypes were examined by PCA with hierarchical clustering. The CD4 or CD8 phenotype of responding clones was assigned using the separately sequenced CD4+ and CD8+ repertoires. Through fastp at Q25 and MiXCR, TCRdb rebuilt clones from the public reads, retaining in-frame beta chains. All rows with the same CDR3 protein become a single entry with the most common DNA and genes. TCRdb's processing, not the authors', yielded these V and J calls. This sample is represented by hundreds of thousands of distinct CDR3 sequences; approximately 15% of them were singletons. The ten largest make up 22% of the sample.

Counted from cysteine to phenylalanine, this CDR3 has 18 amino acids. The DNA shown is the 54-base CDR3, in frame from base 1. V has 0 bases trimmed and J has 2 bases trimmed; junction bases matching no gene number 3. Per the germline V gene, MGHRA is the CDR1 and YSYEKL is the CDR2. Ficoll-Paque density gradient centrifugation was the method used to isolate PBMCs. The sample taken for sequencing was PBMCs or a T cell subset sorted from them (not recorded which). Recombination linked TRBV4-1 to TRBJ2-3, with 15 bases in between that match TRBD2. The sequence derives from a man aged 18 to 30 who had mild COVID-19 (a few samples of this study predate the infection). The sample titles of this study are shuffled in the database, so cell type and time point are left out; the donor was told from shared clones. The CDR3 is CASSQEGTSGGNTDTQYF. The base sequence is TGCGCCAGCAGCCAAGAAGGGACTAGCGGGGGGAACACAGATACGCAGTATTTT.